This T cell receptor (beta chain) was captured by sequencing in a study of shared clonotypes between healthy human individuals. About this clone: Within the sample, other DNA sequences also encode this same CDR3.

The CDR3 contains 13 residues. V lost 2 bases, J lost 7 bases, and 6 bases lay in between. The germline gives CDR1 MNHNS, CDR2 SASEGT. Data came from immunoSEQ multiplex PCR; TCRdb stores just in-frame clones and leaves some out. Of roughly 2 million clones listed, roughly 95% are singletons. The sequence came from a man aged 18 to 30 in good health. The chain employs TRBV6-1 and TRBJ1-6, with unresolved D. The specimen was naive CD4+ T cells sorted from blood. The subset denotes: CD45RA+ positively selected. The CDR3 DNA reads TGTGCCAGCAGTGAATTAGGGAATTCACCCCTCCACTTT. This sequence encodes CASSELGNSPLHF.